This is a list of T cell receptor beta chains from one sample in a study of OX40 agonist ivuxolimab in advanced cancers. Method: immunoSEQ multiplex PCR; TCRdb's copy keeps in-frame clones and lacks some. In the table there are about 21,000 clones, approximately 87% of which are singletons. Sequenced here: CD4+ or CD8+ T cells sorted from blood, sampled in a trial of the OX40 agonist ivuxolimab. All receptors derive from an adult with an advanced solid tumor such as melanoma, head and neck, liver or kidney cancer. The CDR3 runs from the conserved cysteine through the conserved F or W. Only part of the rows carry a size: once, few, many, or a class if the clone is expanded.

v_call	clone_size	j_call	cdr3_aa
TRBV5-1	.	TRBJ2-1	CASSLEPGGAYNEQFF
TRBV29-1	.	TRBJ1-1	CSVEDRATNTEAFF
TRBV9	.	TRBJ2-7	CASSLSGETYEQYF
TRBV19	.	TRBJ1-1	CASSSRDGLLNTEAFF
TRBV5-6	.	TRBJ1-6	CASSFSGIGSPLHF
TRBV27	.	TRBJ1-1	CASSSQGTMNTEAFF
TRBV19	.	TRBJ1-2	CASSIDPTASYGYTF
TRBV7-9	.	TRBJ1-5	CASSSTGGGEPQHF
TRBV5-6	.	TRBJ2-7	CASSWRDSGIGQYF
TRBV27	.	TRBJ2-7	CASSLGQEYEQYF
TRBV7-9	.	TRBJ1-1	CASGPGTGGNTEAFF
TRBV29-1	.	TRBJ2-7	CSVRKLYEQYF
TRBV6-6	once	TRBJ1-6	CASSPGSPPLHF
TRBV19	.	TRBJ1-2	CASSTRQGDGYTF
TRBV27	once	TRBJ2-2	CASSLNGGAGGELFF
TRBV12-5	.	TRBJ1-5	CASALGTFSNQPQHF
TRBV7-8	.	.	CASSLGQSPSYEQYF
TRBV6-5	few	TRBJ1-2	CASSYSFPHVNYGYTF
TRBV10-2	.	TRBJ1-2	CASSQGNPYGYTF
TRBV14	.	TRBJ1-3	CASSQDSSAAPSGNTIYF
TRBV29-1	.	TRBJ2-7	CSVELTGGHEQYF
TRBV9	.	TRBJ1-3	CASSVSSGNTIYF
TRBV7-8	.	TRBJ2-7	CASSLGGDEQYF
TRBV9	.	TRBJ1-1	CASSPGWGANTEAFF
TRBV27	.	TRBJ2-3	CASSLSWLAGGADTQYF
TRBV10-1	once	TRBJ2-1	CASSSRDRRSNEQFF
TRBV27	.	TRBJ2-1	CATADRGQEDEQFF
TRBV7-5	few	TRBJ2-7	CVRSPPPEVAGGHNEQYF
TRBV27	.	TRBJ2-1	CASSLSPAGAYNEQFF
TRBV4-2	.	TRBJ2-5	CASSQGEGKGPETQYF
TRBV7-2	.	TRBJ1-1	CASSHGQGANTEAFF
TRBV11-2	once	TRBJ2-3	CASSLINTDTQYF
TRBV6-5	.	TRBJ1-5	CASSYSDSSNQPQHF
TRBV5-1	.	TRBJ2-5	CASSLALGTEEETQYF
TRBV14	once	TRBJ1-1	CASSPRARITEAFF
TRBV19	.	TRBJ1-1	CASSIVPGRPFMNTEAFF
TRBV2	.	TRBJ2-1	CASTPSGLANEQFF
TRBV7-9	few	TRBJ1-2	CASTTSTYGYTF
TRBV7-7	.	TRBJ2-7	CASSLAGTGEQYF
TRBV10-2	once	TRBJ2-7	CATNPTESTYEQYF
TRBV5-1	once	TRBJ1-1	CASSFGQSNTEAFF
TRBV28	.	TRBJ1-5	CASSLRGQGNQPQHF
TRBV4-1	.	TRBJ2-2	CASSQQAWGGTGELFF